This TCR beta chain originates from a study of PD-L1 blockade in urothelial cancer (dated by TCRdb to the late 2010s). In the study overall: Every patient began therapy in about 2014 and was given atezolizumab 1,200 mg intravenously every 3 weeks. In the same patients who had TCR sequencing, pretreatment tumors also underwent whole exome sequencing and RNA sequencing. Patients had an ECOG performance status of 0 or 1 and had received between 0 and 3 prior chemotherapy regimens. Durable clinical benefit was achieved by nine patients but not by the remaining 20. Pretreatment blood TCR-seq was available for twenty-nine patients, at least one posttreatment blood collection was obtained for 24 patients, and tumor TCR-seq was available for 24 patients. Durable clinical benefit was defined as progression-free survival longer than 6 months, and TCR features were also tested against progression-free and overall survival. About 90% of the roughly 30 patients were identified as males with urothelial cancer of bladder origin, and a prior smoking history was reported by 18 of 29 patients. Blood samples were analyzed at two time points: 3 weeks after treatment start (second dose) and 6 weeks after treatment start. TCR sequencing covered pretreatment tumor samples and matched, serially collected peripheral blood taken before and after atezolizumab treatment. Blood samples gave a median of around 130,000 T cells and 77,000 or so unique TCRs, with a median clonality of approximately 0.078. The study, an exploratory multi-omic analysis, examined somatic, immune and clinical correlates of response to PD-L1 blockade with atezolizumab in urothelial cancer. The paper as a whole reports these results and caveats: A pretreatment peripheral blood TCR clonality below the median was linked to improved progression-free and overall survival. Because of the small sample size (n of about 30) and the many exploratory analyses performed, the results are intended to be regarded as hypothesis-generating. Among patients with durable benefit, tumor-associated TCR clones showed greater expansion in peripheral blood 3 weeks after treatment started (n ≈ 24, p = 0.022).

To estimate absolute template abundance from read counts, synthetic TCR analog templates were spiked into each PCR. The immunoSEQ assay used bias-controlled V and J gene primers to amplify TCRbeta CDR3 regions from genomic DNA. Sequencing of rearranged TCRbeta segments was performed at approximately 20X coverage. As for the original processing: Sequencing errors were corrected by clustering, and CDR3s were annotated against IMGT so that V, D and J genes could be assigned. Only productive TCRbeta rearrangements were used in downstream analyses, excluding out-of-frame or stop-codon sequences. Clonality was calculated as one minus the Shannon entropy normalized by the log of the number of unique productive sequences. Clones differing between time points or between blood and tumor were identified using Fisher's exact test with Benjamini-Hochberg correction, with an adjusted p below 0.01 applied as the threshold. TCRdb took this table from immuneACCESS and kept in-frame rearrangements with V and J called. Such tables lack part of the clones; where checked against another copy, unresolved V genes explain under half of the gap, and the rest is unexplained. The D gene and trimming were derived from the DNA, and the V and J assignments and clone size from that table. For this sample the table gives approximately 120,000 clones, of which roughly 82% were detected only once. The biggest ten clones account for 2% to 3% of the sample.

Note on this clone: The antigen it recognizes is unknown. No much larger clone exists at a distance of one base, and base qualities are not known.

The label giving this sample's time point can be read as: peripheral blood 6 weeks after treatment start. The cohort comprised fewer than 35 patients with locally advanced or metastatic urothelial carcinoma treated at Memorial Sloan Kettering on a trial protocol. Peripheral blood mononuclear cells were collected from each patient pretreatment and during treatment, giving between 1 and 8 total time points per patient. The Qiagen DNeasy Blood extraction kit was used to purify genomic DNA from total PBMCs and tumor samples. PBMCs were collected pretreatment and during treatment, and were isolated and stored as previously described. The sequence derives from a man aged 50 to 59 with urothelial cancer. Sequences were derived from PBMCs, sampled around atezolizumab (anti-PD-L1) treatment.

CDR3 reads: CASGSTSRGYEQYF. The nucleotide sequence reads as follows: TGCGCCAGCGGCTCGACTAGCCGGGGCTACGAGCAGTACTTC. The V and J genes are TRBV5-1 and TRBJ2-7; the junction holds 7 bases that match TRBD2. Including the terminal cysteine and phenylalanine, the CDR3 comprises 14 residues. Only the CDR3 part of the read is kept: 42 bases, read in frame from the first base. Relative to germline, V is missing 7 bases and J is missing 3 bases, with 10 bases of the junction outside any gene match. Based on the germline V gene, the CDR1 and CDR2 sequences are SGHRS and YFSETQ.